This T cell receptor (beta chain) was profiled in a study of blood T cells in healthy people across ages. Overall study: Per two T cells, about one barcoded beta molecule was captured through template switching.

Worth noting for this clonotype: Its antigen remains unknown.

General study points: While age rose, TCR beta diversity per million T cells dropped in a roughly linear way.

For the second PCR, which ran for about 7 to 11 cycles, a sample-barcoded 5' primer and a J-beta primer mix were used. A template-switch adaptor with 12 random nucleotides tagged each cDNA molecule. Sequencing of every sample gave 2.5 million or more CDR3-containing paired-end reads. MiXCR was run by TCRdb on the 5' RACE reads, yielding one entry per CDR3 protein. The table lists 1.5 million to 2 million distinct CDR3 sequences, around half of them singletons. CDR3 length equals 14 residues. From germline, CDR1 is DFQATT and CDR2 SNEGSKA (reference sequence). The source material was blood. The gene calls are TRBV20-1 and TRBJ2-5; 8 bases are shared with TRBD1. Matching the DNA end better, TRBJ2-7 makes the J call doubtful. The sequence was obtained from a woman in her 40s in good health. The CDR3 reads CSAKSPDREYEQYF. The CDR3 bases are TGCAGTGCTAAGAGCCCGGACAGGGAGTACGAGCAGTACTTC.